A single sample gave rise to the 23 T cell receptor beta chains below, sequenced in a study of beta chain features in type 1 diabetes. Expressed TCRB transcripts were sequenced because the entire RNA isolate underwent reverse transcription. Profiled with immunoSEQ multiplex PCR; TCRdb holds only in-frame clones, not every one. The profile shows 150,000 to 200,000 clones, roughly 9% of them singletons. The sample taken for sequencing was central memory CD4+ T cells from blood. These receptors were taken from a woman aged 18 to 35 in good health.

V is TRBV5-1 and J is TRBJ2-7, with D perhaps TRBD2 (5 bases). The germline V and J ends were trimmed by 0 bases and 0 bases, with 7 bases remaining between them. The CDR3 contains 14 residues. Germline V gene lookup returns CDR1 SGHRS and CDR2 YFSETQ. The DNA for the CDR3 is TGCGCCAGCAGCTTGGGGGAGCCCTCCTACGAGCAGTACTTC. It specifies CASSLGEPSYEQYF.

V is TRBV5-1 and J is TRBJ2-5, with a tentative D call TRBD2 (7 bases). Germline assignment: CDR1 SGHRS and CDR2 YFSETQ. The CDR3 runs to 14 residues. V lost 7 bases to trimming and J lost 2 bases, with 15 bases between them. This chain's CDR3 is CASSKGGSQETQYF. In DNA, the CDR3 is TGCGCCAGCTCCAAGGGGGGGTCGCAAGAGACCCAGTACTTC.

Concerning this clone: The sample holds other DNA sequences that translate to the same CDR3. The V call is TRBV5-1, the J call TRBJ2-3; TRBD1 matches at 8 bases. Per germline, CDR1 SGHRS and CDR2 YFSETQ. CDR3 length equals 14 residues. Trimming at V came to 2 bases and at J to 3 bases, leaving 2 bases not matched to a gene. The CDR3 nucleotides read TGCGCCAGCAGCTTAGACAGGGGAACAGATACGCAGTATTTT. This encodes CASSLDRGTDTQYF.

With regard to this clone: One end of the junction varies from germline; a read error may be responsible. V usage is TRBV7-7 and J usage is TRBJ1-1, with D possibly matching TRBD1 (6 bases). Germline values: CDR1 SSHAT, CDR2 FNYEAQ (reference sequence). The CDR3 sequence is 13 residues long. DNA of the CDR3: TGTGCTAGCAGCTCGGACAGGAACACTGAAGCTTTCTTT. This codes for CASSSDRNTEAFF.

This clone came up a few times. The CDR3 spells CASSGGVDYEQYF. As DNA, the CDR3 is TGTGCCAGCAGTGGGGGGGTGGACTACGAGCAGTACTTC. This chain links TRBV2 with TRBJ2-7; tentatively, D is TRBD2 (6 bases). Looked up from germline, CDR1 is SNHLY and CDR2 is FYNNEI. V lost 4 bases to trimming and J lost 3 bases, with 10 bases between them. This CDR3 contains 13 residues.

The V gene is TRBV27, the J gene TRBJ2-7; D is perhaps TRBD2 (5 bases). V lost 0 bases, J lost 3 bases, and 9 bases lay in between. The CDR3 loop spans 14 amino acids. Germline CDR1 MNHEY, CDR2 SMNVEV (reference sequence). For the CDR3, the DNA is TGTGCCAGCAGTTTATCGAGGGAAAACTACGAGCAGTACTTC. Protein sequence: CASSLSRENYEQYF.

This clone was recorded a few times. Other nucleotide sequences from this sample produce the same CDR3. The chain employs TRBV4-2 and TRBJ1-1; no clear D gene. The germline CDR1 and CDR2 sequences are LGHNA and YNFKEQ. Deletions cut 1 base from V and 4 bases from J, with 7 bases between. The CDR3 is made up of 13 amino acids. The CDR3 loop is CASSQVRGTEAFF. CDR3 coding DNA: TGTGCCAGCAGCCAAGTCCGCGGCACTGAAGCTTTCTTT.

This clone came up a few times. The V and J genes are TRBV7-9 and TRBJ2-2; 12 positions match TRBD1. Germline CDR1 and CDR2: SEHNR and FQNEAQ (reference sequence). The ends lost 5 bases at V and 5 bases at J; junction bases unmatched: 6. The CDR3 is made up of 16 amino acids. In DNA form, the CDR3 reads TGTGCCAGCAGCAACCGGGACAGGGGGCGGACCGGGGAGCTGTTTTTT. Translated: CASSNRDRGRTGELFF.

Here the CDR3 DNA reads TGTGCCAGCAGCTTAGATCATGGAGGGATGTATGGCTACACCTTC. This gives the protein CASSLDHGGMYGYTF. This chain links TRBV11-2 with TRBJ1-2; no clear D. V was pared by 0 bases and J by 5 bases, with 13 bases between. Germline CDR1 and CDR2: SGHAT and FQNNGV. This CDR3 is 15 amino acids long. Based on the CDR3 plus reference TRBV11-2 and TRBJ1-2, the full variable domain is EAGVAQSPRYKIIEKRQSVAFWCNPISGHATLYWYQQILGQGPKLLIQFQNNGVVDDSQLPKDRFSAERLKGVDSTLKIQPAKLEDSAVYLCASSLDHGGMYGYTFGSGTRLTVV.

This chain links TRBV7-2 with TRBJ2-1; TRBD2 agrees at 10 bases. After removal of 2 bases from V and 0 bases from J, the junction contained 1 base not matched to a gene. The germline V gene encodes CDR1 SGHTA and CDR2 FQGNSA. The CDR3 length is 16 residues. In DNA, the CDR3 is TGTGCCAGCAGCTTAACTAGCGGGGTCTCCTACAATGAGCAGTTCTTC. Translating gives CASSLTSGVSYNEQFF.

This clone showed up many times. The chain links TRBV4-2 to TRBJ2-3; TRBD2 is a possible D gene (5 bases). This CDR3 is built from 16 residues. Trimming took off 1 base at V and 4 bases at J, with 15 bases between the two ends. Germline V lookup: CDR1 LGHNA, CDR2 YNFKEQ. CDR3 residues: CASSQASGNRADTQYF. The CDR3 coding sequence is TGTGCCAGCAGCCAAGCGTCGGGAAATAGGGCAGATACGCAGTATTTT.

This clone appeared a few times. This chain uses TRBV7-8 with TRBJ1-5; maybe TRBD1 (6 bases). Germline-derived CDR1 and CDR2 are SGHVS and FQNEAQ. Trimming took off 5 bases at V and 4 bases at J, with 18 bases between the two ends. The length of the CDR3 is 16 residues. The CDR3, as DNA: TGTGCCAGCAGCCCCAACGGGGGGGCAGCGAATCAGCCCCAGCATTTT. It translates to CASSPNGGAANQPQHF.

Concerning this clone: In the same sample, other DNA sequences code for this CDR3. The rearrangement links TRBV18 to TRBJ1-4, with D unclear. CDR1 and CDR2 (germline): KGHSH, LQKENI. Trimming stripped 2 bases from V and 6 bases from J, with 4 bases between. The CDR3 is 12 amino acids. CDR3 sequence (DNA): TGTGCCAGCTCACCATCTGATGAAAAACTGTTTTTT. This gives the protein CASSPSDEKLFF.

The chain combines TRBV7-9 with TRBJ2-1, with TRBD2 identical over 14 bases. CDR3 length: 15 amino acids. Germline V lookup: CDR1 SEHNR, CDR2 FQNEAQ (reference sequence). V shed 7 bases, J shed 6 bases, and the junction held 5 bases outside the gene matches. The CDR3 loop is CASTAGTSGGNEQFF. In nucleotides, the CDR3 is TGTGCCAGCACCGCCGGGACTAGCGGGGGCAATGAGCAGTTCTTC.

The rearrangement uses TRBV7-9 and TRBJ2-3; 8 positions agree with TRBD2. The V gene end was trimmed by 1 base and the J gene end by 4 bases; junction bases not matched to a gene: 7. This CDR3 contains 16 residues. Germline V lookup: CDR1 SEHNR, CDR2 FQNEAQ (reference sequence). The CDR3 DNA sequence: TGTGCCAGCAGCTTAGGTGGTGCGCGGGGGGCAGATACGCAGTATTTT. Residues: CASSLGGARGADTQYF.

There are a few counts of this clone. The chain recombines TRBV28 with TRBJ1-1; D is unclear. Germline-derived CDR1 and CDR2 are MDHEN and SYDVKM. V dropped 6 bases and J dropped 2 bases, with 7 bases sitting between them. This CDR3 is 12 amino acids long. CDR3 bases: TGTGCCAGCAGGCGTGGTAACACTGAAGCTTTCTTT. Translation gives CASRRGNTEAFF.

This clone has a handful of counts. The gene calls are TRBV5-1 and TRBJ1-3; D gene ambiguous. The V gene's germline CDR1 is SGHRS and CDR2 YFSETQ. The CDR3 spans 15 residues. Trimming took off 4 bases at V and 0 bases at J, with 11 bases between the two ends. CDR3 protein: CASSSTAVSGNTIYF. Written as DNA, the CDR3 is TGCGCCAGCAGCAGTACAGCGGTCTCTGGAAACACCATATATTTT.

The rearrangement links TRBV9 to TRBJ2-2; 7 nucleotides line up with TRBD1. This CDR3 contains 15 residues. Trimming cost V 3 bases and J 3 bases; bases outside gene matches: 5. Germline assignment: CDR1 SGDLS and CDR2 YYNGEE. The CDR3 spells CASSGGQPHTGELFF. In DNA, the CDR3 is TGTGCCAGCAGCGGGGGACAGCCTCACACCGGGGAGCTGTTTTTT.

The V call is TRBV7-6, the J call TRBJ1-2; no reliable D call. The CDR3 consists of 10 residues. Germline lookup yields CDR1 SGHVS and CDR2 FNYEAQ. Trimming pared 5 bases from V and 5 bases from J, leaving 3 bases between. The CDR3 loop is CASSPYGYTF. In nucleotides, the CDR3 is TGTGCCAGCAGCCCTTATGGCTACACCTTC.

The chain recombines TRBV30 with TRBJ2-5, with D unclear. With 2 bases removed from V and 5 bases from J, the gap between germline ends came to 12 bases. Germline V gene data show CDR1 as GTSNPN and CDR2 as SVGIG (reference sequence). The CDR3 loop spans 13 amino acids. Here the CDR3 reads CAWSFGSSETQYF. CDR3 nucleotides: TGTGCCTGGAGTTTCGGTAGTAGTGAGACCCAGTACTTC.

The chain couples TRBV6-6 to TRBJ1-5, with 9 bases identical to TRBD1. The germline V gene has CDR1 MNHNY and CDR2 SVGAGI (reference sequence). This CDR3 spans 14 amino acids. The junction had 11 bases not matched to a gene; V was cut back by 2 bases and J by 15 bases. The CDR3 DNA sequence: TGTGCCAGCAGTTACGAACAACAGGGGGCGATTTCGCATTTT. This gives the protein CASSYEQQGAISHF.

This clone has a handful of counts. The genes are TRBV9 and TRBJ1-1; the D gene is possibly TRBD1 (5 bases). V gave up 4 bases and J gave up 0 bases, with 13 bases separating them. The CDR3 loop spans 15 amino acids. The V gene's germline CDR1 is SGDLS and CDR2 YYNGEE. The CDR3: CASSPRQSMNTEAFF. CDR3 bases: TGTGCCAGCAGCCCCAGACAGTCCATGAACACTGAAGCTTTCTTT.

This clone showed up just a few times. The V call is TRBV2, the J call TRBJ1-2, with TRBD1 identical over 7 bases. With V trimmed by 4 bases and J by 8 bases, 13 bases remained unmatched. This CDR3 is 15 amino acids long. Germline V gives CDR1 SNHLY, CDR2 FYNNEI. CDR3 nucleotide sequence: TGTGCCAGCAGTGCCCGGACAGGAGACACCCGGGGCTACACCTTC. It codes for CASSARTGDTRGYTF.